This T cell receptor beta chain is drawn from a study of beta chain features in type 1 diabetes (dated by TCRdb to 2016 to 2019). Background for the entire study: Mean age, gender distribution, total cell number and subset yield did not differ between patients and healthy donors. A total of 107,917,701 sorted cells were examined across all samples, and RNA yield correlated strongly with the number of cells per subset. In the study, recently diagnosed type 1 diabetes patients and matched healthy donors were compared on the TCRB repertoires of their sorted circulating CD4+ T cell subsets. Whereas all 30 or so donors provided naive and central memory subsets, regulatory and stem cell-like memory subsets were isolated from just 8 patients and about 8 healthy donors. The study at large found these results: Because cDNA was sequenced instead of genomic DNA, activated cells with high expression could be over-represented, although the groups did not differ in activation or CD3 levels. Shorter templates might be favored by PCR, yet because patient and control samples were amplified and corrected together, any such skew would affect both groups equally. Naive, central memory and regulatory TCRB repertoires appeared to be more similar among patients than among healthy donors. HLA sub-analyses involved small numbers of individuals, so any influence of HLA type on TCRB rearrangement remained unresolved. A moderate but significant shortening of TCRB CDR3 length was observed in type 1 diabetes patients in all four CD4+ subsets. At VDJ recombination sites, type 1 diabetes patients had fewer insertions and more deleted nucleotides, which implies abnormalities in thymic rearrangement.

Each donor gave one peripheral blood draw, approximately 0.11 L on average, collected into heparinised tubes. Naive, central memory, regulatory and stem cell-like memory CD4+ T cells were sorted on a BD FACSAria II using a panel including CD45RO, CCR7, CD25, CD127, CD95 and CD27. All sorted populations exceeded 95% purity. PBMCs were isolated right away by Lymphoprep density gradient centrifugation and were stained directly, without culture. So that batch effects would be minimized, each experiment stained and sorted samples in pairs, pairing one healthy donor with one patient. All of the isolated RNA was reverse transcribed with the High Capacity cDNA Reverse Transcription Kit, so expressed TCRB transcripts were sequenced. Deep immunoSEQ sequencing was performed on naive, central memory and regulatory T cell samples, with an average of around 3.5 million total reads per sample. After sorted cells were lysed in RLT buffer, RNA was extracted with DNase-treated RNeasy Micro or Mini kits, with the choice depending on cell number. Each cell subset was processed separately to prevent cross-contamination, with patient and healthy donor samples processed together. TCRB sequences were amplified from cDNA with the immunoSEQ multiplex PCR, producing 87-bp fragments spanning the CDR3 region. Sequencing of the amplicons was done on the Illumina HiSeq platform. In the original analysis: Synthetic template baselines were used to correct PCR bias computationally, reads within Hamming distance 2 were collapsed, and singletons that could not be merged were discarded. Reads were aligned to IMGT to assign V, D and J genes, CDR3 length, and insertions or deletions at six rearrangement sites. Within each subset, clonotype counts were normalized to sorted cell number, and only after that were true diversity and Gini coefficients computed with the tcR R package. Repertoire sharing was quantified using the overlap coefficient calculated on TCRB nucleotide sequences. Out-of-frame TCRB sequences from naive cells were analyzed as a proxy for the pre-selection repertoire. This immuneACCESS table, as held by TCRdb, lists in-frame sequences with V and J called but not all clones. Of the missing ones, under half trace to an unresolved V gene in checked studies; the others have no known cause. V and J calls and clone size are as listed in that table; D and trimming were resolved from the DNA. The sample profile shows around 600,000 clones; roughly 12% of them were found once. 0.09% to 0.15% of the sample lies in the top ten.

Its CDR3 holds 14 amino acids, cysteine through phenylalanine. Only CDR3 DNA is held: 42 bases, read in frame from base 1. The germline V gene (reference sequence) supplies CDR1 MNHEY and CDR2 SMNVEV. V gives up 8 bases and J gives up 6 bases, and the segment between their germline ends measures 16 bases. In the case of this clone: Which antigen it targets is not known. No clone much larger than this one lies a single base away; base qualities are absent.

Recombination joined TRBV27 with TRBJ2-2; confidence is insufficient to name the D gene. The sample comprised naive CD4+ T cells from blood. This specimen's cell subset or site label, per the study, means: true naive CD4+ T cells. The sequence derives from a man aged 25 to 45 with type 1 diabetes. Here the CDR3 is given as CASASLFPPGELFF. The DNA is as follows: TGTGCCAGCGCCTCCCTCTTCCCCCCCGGGGAGCTGTTTTTT.